The rows below give T cell receptor beta chains drawn from one sample of a study of blood T cell repertoires in COVID-19. Here immunoSEQ multiplex PCR was the method, and the copy in TCRdb shows in-frame clones only, minus some. Of more than 100,000 clones listed, around 80% were seen once; the top ten hold 15% to 20%. The sample was peripheral blood. The receptors derive from a man aged 55 to 70 with active or convalescent COVID-19. CDR3s include the opening cysteine and the closing phenylalanine or tryptophan. Fields, in order: clone size, V gene, D gene, J gene, CDR3 protein, CDR3 DNA. The D gene is left open where the match is weak. Size is omitted from some rows. Given values are once, few, many or a class for expanded clones.

few	TRBV6-2/TRBV6-3	TRBD2	TRBJ2-7	CASSYSQSGRAYEQYF	TGTGCCAGCAGTTATTCGCAAAGCGGGAGGGCCTACGAGCAGTACTTC
NA	TRBV28	NA	TRBJ1-4	CASSRNRRRGREKLFF	TGTGCCAGCAGTCGTAACAGGCGGAGGGGTCGGGAAAAACTGTTTTTT
NA	TRBV19	TRBD1	TRBJ2-3	CASRGTGVDTQYF	TGTGCCAGTAGGGGGACAGGCGTGGATACGCAGTATTTT
NA	TRBV28	TRBD2	TRBJ2-7	CASSLLGEGKTSGRVGEQYF	TGTGCCAGCAGTTTATTGGGGGAGGGAAAGACTAGCGGGAGAGTGGGTGAGCAGTACTTC
NA	TRBV6-1	TRBD2	TRBJ2-2	CASSEFTPGLGAGELFF	TGTGCCAGCAGTGAGTTTACTCCGGGACTAGGGGCCGGGGAGCTGTTTTTT
few	TRBV27	NA	TRBJ2-7	CASSPWAEGPYEQYF	TGTGCCAGCAGCCCTTGGGCCGAGGGCCCCTACGAGCAGTACTTC
few	TRBV3-1/TRBV3-2	NA	TRBJ1-5	CASSQGGRFSNQPQHF	TGTGCCAGCAGCCAAGGAGGCCGGTTTAGCAATCAGCCCCAGCATTTT
NA	TRBV7-2	NA	TRBJ1-5	CASSIRASQPQHF	TGTGCCAGCAGCATCAGGGCGAGTCAGCCCCAGCATTTT
NA	TRBV5-1	TRBD2	TRBJ2-3	CASRPRTSGSSDTQYF	TGCGCCAGCAGACCCCGGACTAGCGGGAGTTCAGATACGCAGTATTTT
NA	TRBV7-2	TRBD1	TRBJ2-3	CASSLGTGYGTDTQYF	TGTGCCAGCAGCTTGGGGACAGGGTACGGCACAGATACGCAGTATTTT
NA	TRBV11-3	NA	TRBJ2-1	CASSLVQGGYNEQFF	TGTGCCAGCAGCTTAGTACAGGGAGGGTACAATGAGCAGTTCTTC
NA	TRBV11-3	TRBD1	TRBJ1-1	CASSLGTGQEAFF	TGTGCCAGCAGCTTGGGGACAGGACAGGAAGCTTTCTTT
NA	TRBV6-1	NA	TRBJ2-5	CASSEPGGLETQYF	TGTGCCAGCAGTGAACCGGGTGGCCTAGAGACCCAGTACTTC
few	TRBV5-1	NA	TRBJ1-2	CASSFGDGGYTF	TGCGCCAGCAGCTTCGGGGATGGTGGCTACACCTTC
few	TRBV12-2	NA	TRBJ2-7	CASRWGGKPALHEQYF	TGTGCAAGTCGCTGGGGGGGGAAACCCGCATTGCACGAGCAGTACTTC
NA	TRBV27	NA	TRBJ1-5	CASSYSLNSNQPQHF	TGTGCCAGCAGTTACAGTCTAAATAGCAATCAGCCCCAGCATTTT
NA	TRBV2	NA	TRBJ2-3	CASLNRDSTDTQYF	TGTGCCTCCCTAAACCGGGACTCCACAGATACGCAGTATTTT
NA	TRBV19	NA	TRBJ1-5	CASHRDQSRGNQPQHF	TGTGCCAGTCACCGAGACCAATCTCGGGGCAATCAGCCCCAGCATTTT
NA	TRBV7-8	TRBD1	TRBJ2-7	CASSLKAQGHSYEQYF	TGTGCCAGCAGCTTAAAGGCACAGGGGCACTCCTACGAGCAGTACTTC
NA	TRBV9	TRBD1	TRBJ2-3	CASSVDQQGPDTQYF	TGTGCCAGCAGCGTAGATCAACAGGGGCCAGATACGCAGTATTTT
NA	TRBV4-3	NA	TRBJ2-7	CASSPREGDRYEQYF	TGCGCCAGCAGCCCCCGAGAGGGGGATAGATACGAGCAGTACTTC
NA	TRBV6-2/TRBV6-3	NA	TRBJ2-2	CASSYGLMNTGELFF	TGTGCCAGCAGTTACGGACTGATGAACACCGGGGAGCTGTTTTTT
NA	TRBV7-3	TRBD2	TRBJ2-2	CASSESGTLAGELFF	TGTGCCAGCAGCGAAAGCGGGACCCTAGCCGGGGAGCTGTTTTTT
NA	TRBV7-9	NA	TRBJ1-1	CASSSQGYGNTEAFF	TGTGCCAGCAGCTCCCAGGGTTATGGGAACACTGAAGCTTTCTTT
NA	TRBV7-6	NA	TRBJ2-1	CASSLRQDYNEQFF	TGTGCCAGCAGCTTACGACAGGATTACAATGAGCAGTTCTTC
NA	TRBV5-8	TRBD2	TRBJ2-5	CASTQPRGTSGSETQYF	TGTGCCAGCACCCAGCCCCGAGGGACTAGCGGATCGGAGACCCAGTACTTC
NA	TRBV28	NA	TRBJ1-1	CASIYGGRTEAFF	TGTGCCAGCATCTACGGGGGGAGGACTGAAGCTTTCTTT
few	TRBV20-1	NA	TRBJ2-7	CSAKAVYEQYF	TGCAGTGCTAAAGCGGTTTACGAGCAGTACTTC
NA	TRBV5-1	NA	TRBJ2-5	CASSLSQGPSGQYF	TGCGCCAGCAGCTTATCCCAGGGTCCATCGGGCCAGTACTTC
NA	TRBV20-1	NA	TRBJ1-2	CSAKQLGGYTF	TGCAGTGCTAAACAGCTCGGTGGCTACACCTTC
NA	TRBV7-2	TRBD2	TRBJ2-1	CASRGTSFSRVNEQFF	TGTGCCAGCAGGGGGACTAGCTTTTCAAGAGTCAATGAGCAGTTCTTC
NA	TRBV6-6	TRBD2	TRBJ2-1	CASSPPGAGGLSEQFF	TGTGCCAGCAGTCCCCCGGGAGCGGGAGGGTTAAGTGAGCAGTTCTTC
NA	TRBV15	NA	TRBJ2-3	CATKRTAKDHDTQYF	TGTGCCACGAAAAGGACTGCGAAGGACCATGATACGCAGTATTTT
NA	TRBV28	TRBD2	TRBJ2-7	CASSTSLAGRYEQYF	TGTGCCAGCTCGACCTCACTAGCGGGACGCTACGAGCAGTACTTC
once	TRBV15	NA	TRBJ2-3	CATSRVPVGSGTQYF	TGTGCCACCAGCAGAGTCCCCGTCGGGTCTGGGACGCAGTATTTT
NA	TRBV4-3	NA	TRBJ1-1	CASSQLIPGGGRQNTEAFF	TGCGCCAGCAGCCAACTCATCCCGGGGGGAGGCAGACAGAACACTGAAGCTTTCTTT
NA	TRBV7-2	NA	TRBJ2-3	CASSRGDTQYF	TGTGCCAGCAGCCGCGGAGATACGCAGTATTTT
NA	TRBV5-6	NA	TRBJ1-2	CASSLPLTHMGYTF	TGTGCCAGCAGCTTGCCCTTAACGCACATGGGCTACACCTTC
NA	TRBV9	NA	TRBJ2-1	CASSVESSPYNEQFF	TGTGCCAGCAGCGTAGAATCTAGCCCCTACAATGAGCAGTTCTTC
NA	TRBV20-1	TRBD1	TRBJ1-2	CSARDRRGYTF	TGCAGTGCTAGGGACAGGCGTGGCTACACCTTC
NA	TRBV5-1	NA	TRBJ1-2	CASSLEQGNYGYTF	TGCGCCAGCAGCTTGGAACAGGGTAACTATGGCTACACCTTC
NA	TRBV7-3	TRBD1	TRBJ2-2	CASSLNGPSTGYGELFF	TGTGCCAGCAGCTTAAACGGCCCGTCGACAGGGTACGGGGAGCTGTTTTTT
NA	TRBV29-1	NA	TRBJ2-3	CSVVAAYSTDTQYF	TGCAGCGTTGTGGCGGCCTATAGCACAGATACGCAGTATTTT
few	TRBV5-5	TRBD1	TRBJ2-1	CASDRDRVNEQFF	TGTGCCAGTGACCGGGACAGGGTCAATGAGCAGTTCTTC
NA	TRBV28	TRBD1	TRBJ1-2	CASSPWDRYGYTF	TGTGCCAGCAGTCCCTGGGACAGATATGGCTACACCTTC